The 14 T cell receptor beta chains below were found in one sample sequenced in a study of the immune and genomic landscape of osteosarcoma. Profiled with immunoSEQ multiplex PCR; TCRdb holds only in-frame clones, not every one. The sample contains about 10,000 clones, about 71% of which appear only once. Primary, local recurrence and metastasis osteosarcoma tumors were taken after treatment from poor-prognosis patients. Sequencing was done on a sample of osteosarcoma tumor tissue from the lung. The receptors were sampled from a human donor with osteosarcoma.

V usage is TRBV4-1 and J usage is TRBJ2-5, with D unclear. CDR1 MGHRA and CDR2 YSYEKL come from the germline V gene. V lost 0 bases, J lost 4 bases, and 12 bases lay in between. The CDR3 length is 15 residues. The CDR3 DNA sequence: TGCGCCAGCAGCCAAGATTTCAATAGGGCAGAGACCCAGTACTTC. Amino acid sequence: CASSQDFNRAETQYF.

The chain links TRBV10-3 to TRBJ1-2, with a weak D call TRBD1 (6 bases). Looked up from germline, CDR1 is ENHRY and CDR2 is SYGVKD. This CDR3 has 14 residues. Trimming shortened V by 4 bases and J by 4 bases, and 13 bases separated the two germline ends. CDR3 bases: TGTGCCATCAGTGCCGAAGGACAGAGCTATGGCTACACCTTC. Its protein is CAISAEGQSYGYTF.

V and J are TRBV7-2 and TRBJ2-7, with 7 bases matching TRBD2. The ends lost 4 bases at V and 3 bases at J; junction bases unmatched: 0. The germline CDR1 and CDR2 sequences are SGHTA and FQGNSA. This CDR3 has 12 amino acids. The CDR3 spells CASSWTSYEQYF. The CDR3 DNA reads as TGTGCCAGCAGCTGGACTAGCTACGAGCAGTACTTC.

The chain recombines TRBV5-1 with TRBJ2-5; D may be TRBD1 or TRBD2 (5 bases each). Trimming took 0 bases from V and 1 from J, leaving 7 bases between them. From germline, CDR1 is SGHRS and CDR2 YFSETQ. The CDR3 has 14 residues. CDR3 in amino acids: CASSLVGTQETQYF. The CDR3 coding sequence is TGCGCCAGCAGCTTGGTCGGGACCCAAGAGACCCAGTACTTC.

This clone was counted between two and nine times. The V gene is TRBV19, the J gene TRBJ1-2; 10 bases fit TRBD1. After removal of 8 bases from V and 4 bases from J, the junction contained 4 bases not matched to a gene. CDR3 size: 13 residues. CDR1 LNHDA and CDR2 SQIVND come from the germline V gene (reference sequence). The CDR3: CASRTGGSYGYTF. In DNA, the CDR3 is TGTGCCAGTCGGACAGGGGGTAGCTATGGCTACACCTTC.

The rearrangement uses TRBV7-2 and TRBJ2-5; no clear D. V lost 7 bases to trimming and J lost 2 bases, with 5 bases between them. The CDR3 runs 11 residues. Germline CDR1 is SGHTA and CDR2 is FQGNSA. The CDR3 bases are TGTGCCAGCAACCTACAAGAGACCCAGTACTTC. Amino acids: CASNLQETQYF.

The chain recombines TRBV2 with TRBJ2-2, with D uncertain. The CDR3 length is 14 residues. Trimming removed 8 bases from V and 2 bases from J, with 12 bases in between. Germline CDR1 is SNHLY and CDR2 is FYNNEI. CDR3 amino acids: CASGGVGNTGELFF. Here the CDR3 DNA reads TGTGCCAGCGGCGGTGTCGGAAACACCGGGGAGCTGTTTTTT.

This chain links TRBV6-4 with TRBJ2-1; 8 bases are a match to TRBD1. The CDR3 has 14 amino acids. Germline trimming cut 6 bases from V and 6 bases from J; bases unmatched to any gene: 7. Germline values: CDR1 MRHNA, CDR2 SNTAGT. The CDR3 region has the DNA TGTGCCAGCAGGAAGGGACAGGAGGCCAATGAGCAGTTCTTC. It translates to CASRKGQEANEQFF.

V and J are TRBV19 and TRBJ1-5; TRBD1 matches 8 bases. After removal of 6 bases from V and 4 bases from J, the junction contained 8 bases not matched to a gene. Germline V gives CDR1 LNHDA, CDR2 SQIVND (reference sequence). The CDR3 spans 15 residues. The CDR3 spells CASRNTGGRNQPQHF. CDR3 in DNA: TGTGCCAGTAGGAATACAGGGGGAAGGAATCAGCCCCAGCATTTT.

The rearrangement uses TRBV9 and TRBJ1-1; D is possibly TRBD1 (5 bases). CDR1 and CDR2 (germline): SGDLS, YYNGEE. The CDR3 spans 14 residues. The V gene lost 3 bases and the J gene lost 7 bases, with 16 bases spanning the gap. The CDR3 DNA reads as TGTGCCAGCAGCGCAGCATGGGAGAGGGGTGAAGCTTTCTTT. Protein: CASSAAWERGEAFF.

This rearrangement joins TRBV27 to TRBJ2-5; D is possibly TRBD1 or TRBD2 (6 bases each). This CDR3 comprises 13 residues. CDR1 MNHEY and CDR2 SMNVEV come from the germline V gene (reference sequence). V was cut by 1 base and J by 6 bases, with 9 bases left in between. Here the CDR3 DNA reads TGTGCCAGCAGTTTATGGGGGGCCAAGACCCAGTACTTC. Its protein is CASSLWGAKTQYF.

The CDR3 reads CASSLVYNPGTGDIQYF. CDR3 DNA: TGTGCCAGCAGCTTAGTCTACAATCCGGGAACAGGGGACATTCAGTACTTC. The J gene is TRBJ2-4, the V gene TRBV7-8; 7 nucleotides agree with TRBD1. Trimming cost V 1 base and J 8 bases; bases outside gene matches: 14. Germline CDR1 reads SGHVS; CDR2 reads FQNEAQ. This CDR3 is built from 17 residues.

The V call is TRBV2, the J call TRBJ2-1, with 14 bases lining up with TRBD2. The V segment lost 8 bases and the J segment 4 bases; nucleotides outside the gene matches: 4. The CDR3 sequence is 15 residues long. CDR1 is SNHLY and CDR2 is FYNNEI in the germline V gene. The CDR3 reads CASDRLAGGYNEQFF. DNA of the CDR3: TGTGCCAGCGACAGACTAGCGGGAGGGTACAATGAGCAGTTCTTC.

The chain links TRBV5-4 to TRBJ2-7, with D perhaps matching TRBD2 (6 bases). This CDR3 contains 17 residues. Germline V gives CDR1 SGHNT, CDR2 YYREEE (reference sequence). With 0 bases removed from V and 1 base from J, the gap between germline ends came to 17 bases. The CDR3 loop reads CASSLGGQGGTSYEQYF. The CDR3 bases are TGTGCCAGCAGCTTGGGCGGGCAGGGAGGAACTTCCTACGAGCAGTACTTC.